This T cell receptor beta chain was identified during a study of cytomegalovirus exposure and HLA in healthy donors. The PCR used 60 Vbeta and 13 Jbeta primers. The table came from immunoSEQ multiplex PCR; TCRdb's copy has only in-frame clones and leaves some out. The table gives 150,000 to 200,000 clones; the top ten clones make up 0.65% to 0.9% of it. CDR3 length: 15 residues. Trimming shortened V by 4 bases and J by 0 bases, and 13 bases separated the two germline ends. Germline lookup yields CDR1 SQVTM and CDR2 ANQGSEA. This TCR came from a woman under 30 in good health and CMV-seropositive. V usage is TRBV29-1 and J usage is TRBJ2-1, with D perhaps TRBD2 (6 bases). Sequencing was performed on PBMCs. The CDR3: CSVAGTVSSYNEQFF. In nucleotides, the CDR3 is TGCAGCGTTGCAGGGACTGTGAGCTCCTACAATGAGCAGTTCTTC.